The sequence of this T cell receptor beta chain was determined in a study of control samples from healthy donors and cancer patients (dated by TCRdb to between 2020 and 2021). Comments on this clone: Its antigen target is currently unknown. Qualities for individual bases were not recorded, and no much larger clone is one base off.

The cysteine opens and the phenylalanine closes a CDR3 of 14 amino acids. The sequence is cut down to CDR3 DNA, 42 bases in frame from base 1. The junction carries 8 bases between V and J, which are trimmed by 1 base and 5 bases respectively. The germline V gene provides CDR1 SGHTA and CDR2 FQGNSA. The protocol used for the library was the immunoSEQ multiplex PCR assay. In its TCRdb copy, this immuneACCESS table keeps in-frame sequences only and misses some clones. Where compared with another copy, unresolved V genes explain less than half of these, and the others have no known cause. The sample table shows about 95,000 clones, and about 88% are seen once. The top ten constitute over 13% of the sample.

Sequencing was done on a sample of blood. The receptor was derived from a woman in her 70s in good health. The chain was built from TRBV7-2 and TRBJ2-2; no confident D gene assignment can be made. The DNA sequence follows: TGTGCCAGCAGCTTAGTGATGGGAACCGGGGAGCTGTTTTTT. Its translation is CASSLVMGTGELFF.